A selection of T cell receptor beta chains follows, all from one sample in a study of post-analysis software for immune sequencing data. One entry per CDR3 protein results from TCRdb running MiXCR on the PCR reads. The sample comprises about 820,000 distinct CDR3 sequences, approximately 53% of which are singletons, and about 4.5% rests with the top ten. The sequenced sample consisted of blood. Source of these receptors: a girl between 5 and 17 years old with multiple sclerosis. Each CDR3 is given with its conserved first and last residue. Each record gives: D gene, J gene, clone size, V gene, CDR3 DNA, CDR3 protein. D genes are given only for firm matches. Part of the rows lack a size; the others show once, few, many or a class for expanded clones.

D: TRBD2
J: TRBJ2-3
size: -
V: TRBV5-1
DNA: TGCGCCAGCAGCTTGGCCGGGACTAGCGGAGACCGACCCTTTAACACAGATACGCAGTATTTT
CDR3: CASSLAGTSGDRPFNTDTQYF

D: -
J: TRBJ2-5
size: -
V: TRBV29-1
DNA: TGCAGCGTCGAGTTCGTCGCTGAAATGGAGACCCAGTACTTC
CDR3: CSVEFVAEMETQYF

D: -
J: TRBJ1-5
size: -
V: TRBV18
DNA: TGTGCCAGCTCACCACCGACTACTGGGCTGCCTCAGCCCCAGCATTTT
CDR3: CASSPPTTGLPQPQHF

D: TRBD1
J: TRBJ1-2
size: once
V: TRBV10-3
DNA: TGTGCCATCAGTGACCCAGGACAGGCGGGGGGATATGGCTACACCTTC
CDR3: CAISDPGQAGGYGYTF

D: TRBD2
J: TRBJ2-1
size: -
V: TRBV7-8
DNA: TGTGCCAGCAGCTTTCCGGGACTAGCGGGGGGTTCCTACAATGAGCAGTTCTTC
CDR3: CASSFPGLAGGSYNEQFF

D: -
J: TRBJ2-5
size: few
V: TRBV6-1
DNA: TGTGCCAGCGGCAGGAGACAGGTCGGAGAAGAGACCCAGTACTTC
CDR3: CASGRRQVGEETQYF

D: TRBD1
J: TRBJ1-5
size: -
V: TRBV12-3/TRBV12-4
DNA: TGTGCCAGCAGTCCCCCCCAGGGGGTGAATAGCAATCAGCCCCAGCATTTT
CDR3: CASSPPQGVNSNQPQHF

D: TRBD2
J: TRBJ2-7
size: -
V: TRBV29-1
DNA: TGCAGCGCGGGGGGGCTTCGGGACGAGCAGTACTTC
CDR3: CSAGGLRDEQYF

D: -
J: TRBJ2-6
size: -
V: TRBV7-2
DNA: TGTGCCAGCACCGACAGACGCCTGAGCGCTGGGGCCAACGTCCTGACTTTC
CDR3: CASTDRRLSAGANVLTF

D: TRBD2
J: TRBJ2-7
size: -
V: TRBV20-1
DNA: TGCAGTGCTACGGGACTAGCGGGAGGGCTCAGCTACGAGCAGTACTTC
CDR3: CSATGLAGGLSYEQYF

D: TRBD1
J: TRBJ2-7
size: once
V: TRBV10-3
DNA: TGTGCCATCAGTGATAGGACCCCGGGACAGAGTTCCTACGAGCAGTACTTC
CDR3: CAISDRTPGQSSYEQYF

D: -
J: TRBJ2-6
size: -
V: TRBV20-1
DNA: TGCAGTGCTAGGGTTACGGGGGGCACCGGGGCCAACGTCCTGACTTTC
CDR3: CSARVTGGTGANVLTF

D: TRBD1
J: TRBJ2-1
size: -
V: TRBV7-9
DNA: TGTGCCAGCAGTCGACAGGGGGATTTCTACAATGAGCAGTTCTTC
CDR3: CASSRQGDFYNEQFF

D: -
J: TRBJ2-2
size: once
V: TRBV5-1
DNA: TGCGCCAGCAGCGGGCAGAGAAATGGGGAGCTGTTTTTT
CDR3: CASSGQRNGELFF

D: TRBD2
J: TRBJ2-5
size: -
V: TRBV30
DNA: TGTGCCTGGAGGACTAGCGGGAGCTGGGAGCAGTACTTC
CDR3: CAWRTSGSWEQYF

D: TRBD1
J: TRBJ2-1
size: -
V: TRBV20-1
DNA: TGCAGTGCGATACAGGGGGCACAGTACAATGAGCAGTTCTTC
CDR3: CSAIQGAQYNEQFF

D: TRBD2
J: TRBJ2-5
size: -
V: TRBV12-3/TRBV12-4
DNA: TGTGCCAGCAGCCACCGGACTAGAGGCGCTAAACAAGAGACCCAGTACTTC
CDR3: CASSHRTRGAKQETQYF

D: -
J: TRBJ2-7
size: few
V: TRBV2
DNA: TGTGCCAGCAATCGAGAGAGGTACGAGCAGTACTTC
CDR3: CASNRERYEQYF

D: -
J: TRBJ2-1
size: -
V: TRBV5-1
DNA: TGCGCCAGCAGCTACGGCCGGGCCTTAAAATACAATGAGCAGTTCTTC
CDR3: CASSYGRALKYNEQFF

D: TRBD1
J: TRBJ1-5
size: -
V: TRBV5-6
DNA: TGTGCCAGCAGCCTGGCTGGGGGAAACAGGGGGCGAACCATAAATCAGCCCCAGCATTTT
CDR3: CASSLAGGNRGRTINQPQHF

D: TRBD1
J: TRBJ2-1
size: -
V: TRBV9
DNA: TGTGCCAGCAGCCCCTGGGACAGGGATGAGCAGTTCTTC
CDR3: CASSPWDRDEQFF

D: -
J: TRBJ2-1
size: -
V: TRBV7-9
DNA: TGTGCCAGCAGCCAAGCAGGACACCTTGACTACAATGAGCAGTTCTTC
CDR3: CASSQAGHLDYNEQFF

D: TRBD1
J: TRBJ1-6
size: few
V: TRBV6-1
DNA: TGTGCCAGCAGCGGACAGGACCAACCCCTCCACTTT
CDR3: CASSGQDQPLHF

D: TRBD1
J: TRBJ1-1
size: -
V: TRBV2
DNA: TGTGCCAGCACCGGGACAGGGGGCGCGGGCACTGAAGCTTTCTTT
CDR3: CASTGTGGAGTEAFF

D: TRBD2
J: TRBJ2-1
size: -
V: TRBV12-3/TRBV12-4
DNA: TGTGCCAGCACCGGTGGGACGGACCGTACTAGCGGGATTTACAATGAGCAGTTCTTC
CDR3: CASTGGTDRTSGIYNEQFF

D: -
J: TRBJ2-1
size: -
V: TRBV20-1
DNA: TGCAGTGCTAGAGATATAGCTCAGCAGTTCTTC
CDR3: CSARDIAQQFF

D: -
J: TRBJ1-1
size: -
V: TRBV29-1
DNA: TGCAGCGTTGATCTGGTCAGGGGATGGACTGAAGCTTTCTTT
CDR3: CSVDLVRGWTEAFF

D: -
J: TRBJ2-4
size: -
V: TRBV12-3/TRBV12-4
DNA: TGTGCCAGCAGTCCCTTAGAGGGGCTCGGCATTCAGTACTTC
CDR3: CASSPLEGLGIQYF

D: -
J: TRBJ2-7
size: -
V: TRBV12-3/TRBV12-4
DNA: TGTGCCAGCAGTCACACCCTGGGGGAAGGCTCCTACGAGCAGTACTTC
CDR3: CASSHTLGEGSYEQYF

D: -
J: TRBJ1-2
size: -
V: TRBV12-3/TRBV12-4
DNA: TGTGCCAGCAGTTTAGTTGCGGGGGGGGATGGCTACACCTTC
CDR3: CASSLVAGGDGYTF

D: -
J: TRBJ2-1
size: -
V: TRBV12-3/TRBV12-4
DNA: TGTGCCAGCAGTTTAGATCGGGGGCGCTCGATCGATGAGCAGTTCTTC
CDR3: CASSLDRGRSIDEQFF

D: -
J: TRBJ2-5
size: many
V: TRBV6-5
DNA: TGTGCCAGCAGTTATGATGGGGCAGTCGAGACCCAGTACTTC
CDR3: CASSYDGAVETQYF

D: TRBD1
J: TRBJ2-7
size: -
V: TRBV10-3
DNA: TGTGCCATCAGTGCGTTGACAGGGGGCTCCTACGAGCAGTACTTC
CDR3: CAISALTGGSYEQYF

D: -
J: TRBJ2-7
size: -
V: TRBV7-9
DNA: TGTGCCAGCATCGTTATTGGTGCCTACGAGCAGTACTTC
CDR3: CASIVIGAYEQYF

D: -
J: TRBJ1-2
size: many
V: TRBV10-3
DNA: TGTGCCATCCACCCAGGACGACAGGTCTATGGCTACACCTTC
CDR3: CAIHPGRQVYGYTF

D: -
J: TRBJ2-1
size: -
V: TRBV24-1
DNA: TGTGCCACCAAGGGCCTAAACAATGAGCAGTTCTTC
CDR3: CATKGLNNEQFF

D: -
J: TRBJ2-7
size: few
V: TRBV20-1
DNA: TGCAGTGCGATCCGGGACATAAACACCTACGAGCAGTACTTC
CDR3: CSAIRDINTYEQYF

D: -
J: TRBJ2-2
size: -
V: TRBV24-1
DNA: TGTGCCACCAGTGATTTTGGGAATCCCGGGGAGCTGTTTTTT
CDR3: CATSDFGNPGELFF

D: -
J: TRBJ2-1
size: -
V: TRBV21-1
DNA: TGTGCCAGCAACCAGGGAGGGGGGCCCTACAATGAGCAGTTCTTC
CDR3: CASNQGGGPYNEQFF

D: -
J: TRBJ2-1
size: once
V: TRBV5-1
DNA: TGCGCCAGCAGCTTGGAGCCGAGGGGGCAGTTCTTC
CDR3: CASSLEPRGQFF

D: -
J: TRBJ2-1
size: many
V: TRBV7-9
DNA: TGTGCCAGCAGTTCAAGCAATGAGCAGTTCTTC
CDR3: CASSSSNEQFF

D: -
J: TRBJ1-1
size: -
V: TRBV6-5
DNA: TGTGCCAGCAGTTACTTACCGACAGGGAACACTGAAGCTTTCTTT
CDR3: CASSYLPTGNTEAFF

D: -
J: TRBJ1-1
size: -
V: TRBV29-1
DNA: TGCAGTGGGAGAGGAGGGAACACTGAAGCTTTCTTT
CDR3: CSGRGGNTEAFF

D: -
J: TRBJ2-4
size: few
V: TRBV7-9
DNA: TGTGCCAGCAGCTTAGGCGGGGCTAGCAGGTACTTC
CDR3: CASSLGGASRYF

D: -
J: TRBJ2-6
size: -
V: TRBV6-5
DNA: TGTGCCAGCAGTTACCCACAGGGTACTGGGGCCAACGTCCTGACTTTC
CDR3: CASSYPQGTGANVLTF